What follows are 16 T cell receptor beta chains derived from one specimen sequenced in a study of T cell responses to AZD1222 COVID-19 vaccine. This table comes from immunoSEQ multiplex PCR, and its TCRdb copy is limited to in-frame clones, with some not included. The sample yields around 78,000 clones, around 90% seen once. The sequenced sample was peripheral blood, obtained on day 0 of AZD1222 vaccination. Source of these receptors: an adult in good health.

The V gene is TRBV16, the J gene TRBJ1-4; D is unclear. The CDR3 has 15 residues. Per the germline V gene, CDR1 is KGHSY and CDR2 is FQNENV. The ends were cut back, 2 bases at V and 8 bases at J, with 15 bases in the middle. As DNA, the CDR3 is TGTGCCAGCAGCCAAGTTTGGACTTCGGAGGAAAAACTGTTTTTT. Its translation is CASSQVWTSEEKLFF.

V and J are TRBV5-1 and TRBJ1-1; D is perhaps TRBD1 (5 bases). The CDR3 covers 16 residues. CDR1 is SGHRS and CDR2 is YFSETQ in the germline V gene. The V gene lost 4 bases and the J gene lost 4 bases, with 20 bases spanning the gap. The CDR3 protein is CASSPARGKGSTEAFF. The DNA of the CDR3 is TGCGCCAGCAGCCCCGCAAGGGGAAAAGGGAGCACTGAAGCTTTCTTT. Full variable domain (rest looked up from reference TRBV5-1 and TRBJ1-1): KAGVTQTPRYLIKTRGQQVTLSCSPISGHRSVSWYQQTPGQGLQFLFEYFSETQRNKGNFPGRFSGRQFSNSRSEMNVSTLELGDSALYLCASSPARGKGSTEAFFGQGTRLTVV.

V gene TRBV28 combines with J gene TRBJ1-6, with D unresolved. Trimming left V 6 bases short and J 0 bases short, with 6 bases between. CDR3 length: 14 amino acids. In germline, CDR1 is MDHEN, CDR2 SYDVKM. The CDR3 nucleotides read TGTGCCAGCAGCTACAGCTCCTATAATTCACCCCTCCACTTT. It specifies CASSYSSYNSPLHF.

This rearrangement joins TRBV5-4 to TRBJ2-5; no clear D gene. The CDR3 is 14 residues long. V lost 1 base and J lost 2, with 9 bases in between. Germline CDR1 reads SGHNT; CDR2 reads YYREEE (reference sequence). DNA of the CDR3: TGTGCCAGCAGCTTGTTTGGGCAGCAAGAGACCCAGTACTTC. This gives the protein CASSLFGQQETQYF. Full variable domain (remainder filled in from reference TRBV5-4 and TRBJ2-5): ETGVTQSPTHLIKTRGQQVTLRCSSQSGHNTVSWYQQALGQGPQFIFQYYREEENGRGNFPPRFSGLQFPNYSSELNVNALELDDSALYLCASSLFGQQETQYFGPGTRLLVL.

V and J are TRBV18 and TRBJ1-2; weak D call: TRBD1 (5 bases). Germline assignment: CDR1 KGHSH and CDR2 LQKENI. The CDR3 is made up of 13 amino acids. Trimming stripped 2 bases from V and 4 bases from J, with 8 bases between. The CDR3 nucleotides read TGTGCCAGCTCACCAGAGGGACCCTATGGCTACACCTTC. Residues: CASSPEGPYGYTF.

The chain is built from TRBV28 and TRBJ1-4; D remains ambiguous. CDR1 and CDR2 from the germline V gene are MDHEN and SYDVKM. There are 15 residues in the CDR3. V lost 6 bases and J lost 4, with 15 bases in between. The CDR3 DNA is TGTGCCAGCAGACAAAGGGAAGTGGGTAATGAAAAACTGTTTTTT. This gives the protein CASRQREVGNEKLFF.

In its sample, this clone was seen once. This chain joins TRBV6-5 and TRBJ2-5, with TRBD2 matching 7 bases. V dropped 0 bases and J dropped 1; count of bases not matched to a gene: 5. CDR1 MNHEY and CDR2 SVGAGI come from the germline V gene. The CDR3 runs 16 residues. CDR3 amino acids: CASSYSQGGSQETQYF. CDR3 DNA: TGTGCCAGCAGTTACTCGCAGGGAGGGTCCCAAGAGACCCAGTACTTC.

The V call is TRBV5-8, the J call TRBJ2-2, with D perhaps given as TRBD1 or TRBD2 (5 bases each). CDR1 is SGHTS, CDR2 YDEGEE, per germline. The length of the CDR3 is 15 residues. V was trimmed by 2 bases and J by 4 bases, leaving 12 bases between them. The CDR3 reads CASSFPQGVTGELFF. The CDR3 nucleotides are TGTGCCAGCAGCTTTCCGCAGGGAGTCACCGGGGAGCTGTTTTTT.

V and J are TRBV18 and TRBJ1-1; a weak D match, TRBD1 (5 bases). The V end was cut by 0 bases, the J end by 3 bases, with 11 bases between. The CDR3 runs 15 residues. Germline V gene sequence: CDR1 KGHSH, CDR2 LQKENI. The CDR3 region has the DNA TGTGCCAGCTCACCACCGAGGGGTGGGGACACTGAAGCTTTCTTT. Its protein product is CASSPPRGGDTEAFF.

The chain uses TRBV6-5 and TRBJ2-3, with 9 positions matching TRBD1. J gave up 1 base and V 7 bases, and 3 bases lay outside the gene matches. The CDR3 runs 14 residues. In germline, CDR1 is MNHEY, CDR2 SVGAGI. The CDR3 region is CASTWDRGTDTQYF. In DNA, the CDR3 is TGTGCCAGCACTTGGGACAGGGGCACAGATACGCAGTATTTT.

This chain uses TRBV9 with TRBJ2-2; 11 nucleotides align to TRBD2. Germline trimming cut 2 bases from V and 4 bases from J; bases unmatched to any gene: 13. This CDR3 is built from 19 residues. The germline V gene has CDR1 SGDLS and CDR2 YYNGEE. The CDR3 loop is CASSVLVSGRASGTGELFF. The CDR3 DNA reads as TGTGCCAGCAGCGTTTTGGTTAGCGGGAGGGCCAGTGGCACCGGGGAGCTGTTTTTT. The full variable domain, with the rest looked up from reference TRBV9 and TRBJ2-2, is DSGVTQTPKHLITATGQRVTLRCSPRSGDLSVYWYQQSLDQGLQFLIQYYNGEERAKGNILERFSAQQFPDLHSELNLSSLELGDSALYFCASSVLVSGRASGTGELFFGEGSRLTVL.

This clone was observed once. The chain links TRBV7-6 to TRBJ1-3; a weak D match, TRBD1 (6 bases). Trimming stripped 6 bases from V and 4 bases from J, with 19 bases between. Germline CDR1 reads SGHVS; CDR2 reads FNYEAQ. This CDR3 has 16 amino acids. This CDR3 is CASSIGAGGRGNTIYF. CDR3 nucleotides: TGTGCCAGCAGTATAGGGGCTGGGGGCCGAGGAAACACCATATATTTT.

The chain couples TRBV6-1 to TRBJ2-7, with 10 bases lining up with TRBD1. The germline CDR1 and CDR2 sequences are MNHNS and SASEGT. This CDR3 has 15 residues. The V and J ends lost 0 bases and 6 bases, in that order; junction bases with no gene match: 5. In nucleotides, the CDR3 is TGTGCCAGCAGTGAAGCAGGGACAGGGGAGTTCGAGCAGTACTTC. Its protein product is CASSEAGTGEFEQYF.

In its sample, this clone was seen once. The gene calls are TRBV6-5 and TRBJ1-1; a weak D match, TRBD1 (5 bases). Germline V lookup: CDR1 MNHEY, CDR2 SVGAGI. This CDR3 has 14 residues. The ends were cut back, 8 bases at V and 3 bases at J, with 16 bases in the middle. The CDR3 loop reads CASGKQVPHTEAFF. Written as DNA, the CDR3 is TGTGCCAGCGGGAAACAGGTTCCCCACACTGAAGCTTTCTTT.

Written as DNA, the CDR3 is TGTGCCAGCTCACCTGGACTAGCGGCGGACAATGAGCAGTTCTTC. Translation gives CASSPGLAADNEQFF. This chain connects TRBV18 to TRBJ2-1; 10 bases fit TRBD2. The CDR3 has 15 amino acids. Trimming removed 3 bases from V and 5 bases from J; junction bases left unmatched: 4. Germline CDR1 is KGHSH and CDR2 is LQKENI.

This rearrangement joins TRBV19 to TRBJ2-5, with D possibly being TRBD1 or TRBD2 (6 bases each). The CDR3 is 15 amino acids. Germline V gene sequence: CDR1 LNHDA, CDR2 SQIVND (reference sequence). The V end lost 3 bases, the J end lost 7 bases, and 18 bases lay between the germline ends. The CDR3 DNA reads TGTGCCAGTAGTATCGTCGACAGGCCGCGGGGGACCCAGTACTTC. Amino acid sequence: CASSIVDRPRGTQYF.